The next 18 T cell receptor beta chains were all read from a single sample in a study of blood T cell repertoires in COVID-19. Clones were sequenced by immunoSEQ multiplex PCR, and TCRdb holds only the in-frame ones, with some missing. The repertoire holds around 100,000 clones, with over 65% as singletons. What was sequenced was peripheral blood. Every receptor here comes from a human donor in a cohort sampled during active COVID-19.

The CDR3 DNA is TGTGCCAGCAGCTTAGTGGGCGGGAATTCCGCGTACTTC. Translation: CASSLVGGNSAYF. The V gene is TRBV7-2, the J gene TRBJ2-7, with D possibly TRBD2 on 6 matching bases. The germline V gene encodes CDR1 SGHTA and CDR2 FQGNSA. V gave up 1 base and J gave up 12 bases, with 16 bases separating them. This CDR3 has 13 residues. The whole variable domain, filled in from reference TRBV7-2 and TRBJ2-7, reads GAGVSQSPSNKVTEKGKDVELRCDPISGHTALYWYRQSLGQGLEFLIYFQGNSAPDKSGLPSDRFSAERTGGSVSTLTIQRTQQEDSAVYLCASSLVGGNSAYFGPGTRLTVT.

This chain links TRBV25-1 with TRBJ2-2; 12 bases agree with TRBD2. The germline V gene encodes CDR1 MGHDK and CDR2 SYGVNS. The CDR3 loop spans 17 amino acids. With 4 bases clipped from V and 6 bases from J, the junction kept 9 bases outside the gene matches. The CDR3 coding sequence is TGTGCCAGCAGTGGTTGGTCTAGCGGGAGGGCCGCCGGGGAGCTGTTTTTT. It specifies CASSGWSSGRAAGELFF.

The rearrangement uses TRBV18 and TRBJ2-7; a possible D gene is TRBD1 (5 bases). Trimming removed 4 bases at V and 3 bases at J, with 10 bases between. The CDR3 contains 13 residues. Germline CDR1 is KGHSH and CDR2 is LQKENI. The CDR3 loop is CASSLEQDYEQYF. In DNA form, the CDR3 reads TGTGCCAGCTCACTCGAACAGGACTACGAGCAGTACTTC.

A word on this clone: Germline and junction disagree at one end, which may indicate a read error. V and J are TRBV12-3 or TRBV12-4 and TRBJ2-7, with TRBD1 matching over 8 bases. The CDR3 runs to 13 residues. Here the CDR3 DNA reads TGTGCCGGCAGCAGGGGGCAGTCCTACGAGCAGTACTTC. Protein product: CAGSRGQSYEQYF.

This clone was found a few times. The V gene is TRBV10-3, the J gene TRBJ1-2; no firm D call. The germline V gene has CDR1 ENHRY and CDR2 SYGVKD. This CDR3 region has 14 residues. Deletions cut 2 bases from V and 9 bases from J, with 16 bases between. The CDR3 DNA sequence: TGTGCCATCAGTGAGGGTGCAGACTATGGGAGCTACACCTTC. Protein product: CAISEGADYGSYTF.

This chain uses TRBV6-2 or TRBV6-3 with TRBJ2-3, with 12 bases that match TRBD2. The CDR3 has 21 residues. Germline V gene lookup returns CDR1 MNHEY and CDR2 SVGEGT. The V gene end was trimmed by 4 bases and the J gene end by 1 base; junction bases not matched to a gene: 18. The CDR3 region is CASSSLPGLAGPSDGTDTQYF. For the CDR3, the DNA is TGTGCCAGCAGTTCGCTACCGGGACTAGCGGGCCCCAGTGATGGCACAGATACGCAGTATTTT.

This clone was counted only a few times. The rearrangement joins TRBV7-9 to TRBJ2-5; no reliable D call. There are 14 residues in the CDR3. V lost 5 bases, J lost 4 bases, and 14 bases lay in between. The germline gives CDR1 SEHNR, CDR2 FQNEAQ (reference sequence). CDR3 nucleotide sequence: TGTGCCAGCAGCCCTCCTGTTAATATAGAGACCCAGTACTTC. This translates into CASSPPVNIETQYF. Full variable domain (rest looked up from reference TRBV7-9 and TRBJ2-5): DTGVSQNPRHKITKRGQNVTFRCDPISEHNRLYWYRQTLGQGPEFLTYFQNEAQLEKSRLLSDRFSAERPKGSFSTLEIQRTEQGDSAMYLCASSPPVNIETQYFGPGTRLLVL.

The chain employs TRBV7-2 and TRBJ1-1; D gene unclear. V was trimmed by 7 bases and J by 1 base, leaving 10 bases between them. The V gene's germline CDR1 is SGHTA and CDR2 FQGNSA. CDR3 length: 13 residues. DNA for the CDR3: TGTGCCAGCACCCAGAGACAGAACACTGAAGCTTTCTTT. Amino acids: CASTQRQNTEAFF.

The chain carries TRBV10-3 and TRBJ2-7, with TRBD2 identical over 11 bases. V was clipped by 10 bases and J by 3 bases; unmatched bases: 8. The CDR3 totals 14 residues. Germline V gene sequence: CDR1 ENHRY, CDR2 SYGVKD. CDR3 amino acids: CATRFSGGDYEQYF. The CDR3, as DNA: TGTGCCACCCGCTTTAGCGGGGGGGACTACGAGCAGTACTTC.

This rearrangement joins TRBV10-3 to TRBJ1-1; TRBD1 aligns across 8 bases. This CDR3 has 14 residues. In germline, CDR1 is ENHRY, CDR2 SYGVKD. The V gene end was trimmed by 6 bases and the J gene end by 5 bases; junction bases not matched to a gene: 8. The CDR3 region has the DNA TGTGCCATCAGGGCTGACAGGGGTGGAACTGAAGCTTTCTTT. Translated: CAIRADRGGTEAFF.

The chain is built from TRBV5-1 and TRBJ2-3, with 15 bases aligning to TRBD2. V gave up 4 bases and J gave up 5 bases; unmatched junction bases: 8. The germline gives CDR1 SGHRS, CDR2 YFSETQ. The CDR3 consists of 17 residues. The CDR3 DNA reads TGCGCCAGCAGCCGGACTAGCGGGGGGGCTGGGGGAGATACGCAGTATTTT. This translates into CASSRTSGGAGGDTQYF.

The rearrangement links TRBV21-1 to TRBJ2-5; the table's D call TRBD2 went unverified against the DNA. TRBV21-1 is classified as a pseudogene. This CDR3 has 13 amino acids. CDR3 in DNA: TGTGCCAGCATCCCCGGCGGGGAAGAGACCCAGTACTTC. Residues: CASIPGGEETQYF.

CDR3 in DNA: TGTGCCAGTAGTATTTTCGTGACAGGGGCCTACGAGCAGTACTTC. Translating gives CASSIFVTGAYEQYF. This chain connects TRBV19 to TRBJ2-7; 8 positions agree with TRBD1. Germline V CDR1 and CDR2: LNHDA, SQIVND (reference sequence). This CDR3 comprises 15 residues. V was pared by 3 bases and J by 2 bases, with 6 bases of the junction left unmatched.

This chain connects TRBV7-6 to TRBJ2-1; unclear D gene. Trimming stripped 2 bases from V and 2 bases from J, with 10 bases between. The CDR3 consists of 15 residues. Germline-derived CDR1 and CDR2 are SGHVS and FNYEAQ. Here the CDR3 DNA reads TGTGCCAGCAGCTTACGGTCTGGGCCCTACAATGAGCAGTTCTTC. It is translated as CASSLRSGPYNEQFF.

This clone was recorded only once. The chain couples TRBV7-9 to TRBJ1-1; 7 nucleotides align to TRBD1. The CDR3 runs to 15 residues. Germline CDR1 and CDR2: SEHNR and FQNEAQ (reference sequence). The V and J ends lost 5 bases and 0 bases, in that order; junction bases with no gene match: 6. The CDR3 here is CASSHLTGLNTEAFF. CDR3 bases: TGTGCCAGCAGCCACTTGACAGGGTTGAACACTGAAGCTTTCTTT.

The gene calls are TRBV7-6 and TRBJ1-1; TRBD1 matches at 8 bases. This CDR3 is built from 14 residues. Germline V CDR1 and CDR2: SGHVS, FNYEAQ. V was pared by 5 bases and J by 5 bases, with 7 bases of the junction left unmatched. Here the CDR3 reads CASSRTGSGTEAFF. For the CDR3, the DNA is TGTGCCAGCAGCCGGACAGGGAGCGGGACTGAAGCTTTCTTT.

The chain is built from TRBV18 and TRBJ1-4; 7 bases map to TRBD1. The length of the CDR3 is 18 residues. Trimming took 0 bases from V and 7 from J; bases not matched to a gene: 14. The germline V gene encodes CDR1 KGHSH and CDR2 LQKENI. CDR3 bases: TGTGCCAGCTCACCACCGGGGCTGCGAGGGGGCGCCGGTGAAAAACTGTTTTTT. Amino acids: CASSPPGLRGGAGEKLFF.

The J gene is TRBJ2-7, the V gene TRBV6-2 or TRBV6-3; unclear D gene. CDR3 length: 12 amino acids. Trimming cost V 5 bases and J 1 base, with 6 bases left between them. Per the germline V gene, CDR1 is MNHEY and CDR2 is SVGEGT. The CDR3 DNA sequence: TGTGCCAGCAGTCAGGTTTCCTACGAGCAGTACTTC. This gives the protein CASSQVSYEQYF.